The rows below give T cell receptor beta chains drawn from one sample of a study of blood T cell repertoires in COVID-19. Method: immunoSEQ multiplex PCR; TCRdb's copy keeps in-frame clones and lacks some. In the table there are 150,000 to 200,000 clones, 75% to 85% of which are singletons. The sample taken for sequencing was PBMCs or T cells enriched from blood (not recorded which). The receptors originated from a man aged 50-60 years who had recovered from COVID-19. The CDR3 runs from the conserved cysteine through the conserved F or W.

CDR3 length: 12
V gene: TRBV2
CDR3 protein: CASSSSRNTIYF

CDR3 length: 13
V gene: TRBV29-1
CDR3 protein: CSVVPGSNTEAFF

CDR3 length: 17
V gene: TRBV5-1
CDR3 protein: CASSLPGLAGGGDTQYF

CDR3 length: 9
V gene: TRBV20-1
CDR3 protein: CSPRGGYTF

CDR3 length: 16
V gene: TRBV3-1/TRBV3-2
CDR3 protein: CASSQGRGSSYNEQFF

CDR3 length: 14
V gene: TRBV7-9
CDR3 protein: CASSFFDPGETQYF

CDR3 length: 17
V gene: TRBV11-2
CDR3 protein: CASSLGSPLAGFYEQYF

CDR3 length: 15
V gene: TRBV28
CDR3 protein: CASSLQAGETYEQYF

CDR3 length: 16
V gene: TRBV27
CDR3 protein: CASSKGWQGAGTEAFF

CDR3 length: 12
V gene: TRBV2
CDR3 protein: CASSGTGNEQFF

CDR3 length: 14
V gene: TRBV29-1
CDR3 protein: CSVDPGTGSYEQYF

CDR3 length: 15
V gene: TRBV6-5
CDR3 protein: CASTPGQAINYGYTF

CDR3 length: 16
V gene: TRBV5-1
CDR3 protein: CASSKLAGQGQETQYF

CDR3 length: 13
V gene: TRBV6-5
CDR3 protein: CASSPGLYTEAFF

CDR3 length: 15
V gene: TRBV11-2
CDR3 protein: CASSLASGDRETQYF

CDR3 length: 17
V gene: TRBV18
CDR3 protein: CASSTAWAGYSNTEAFF

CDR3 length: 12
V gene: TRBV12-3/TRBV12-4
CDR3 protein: CASSLNTYEQYF

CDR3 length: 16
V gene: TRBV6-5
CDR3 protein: CASSYSTGDSTDTQYF

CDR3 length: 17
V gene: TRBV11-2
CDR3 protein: CASSLDPPRRGTDTQYF

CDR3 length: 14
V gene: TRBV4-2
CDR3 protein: CASSQVAATDTQYF

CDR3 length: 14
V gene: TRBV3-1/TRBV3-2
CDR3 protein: CASSHAVTNYGYTF

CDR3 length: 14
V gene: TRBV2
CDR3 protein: CASSAGEANSPLHF

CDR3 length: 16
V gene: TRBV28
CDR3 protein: CASSPQGGSSGNTIYF

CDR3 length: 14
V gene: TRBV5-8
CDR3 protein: CASSRRRTAYEQYF

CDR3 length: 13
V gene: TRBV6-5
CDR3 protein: CASSPDRVVGYTF

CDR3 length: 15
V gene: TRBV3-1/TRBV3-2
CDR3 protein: CASSLVGGAGTEAFF

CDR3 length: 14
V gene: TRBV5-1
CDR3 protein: CASSPGHQNSPLHF

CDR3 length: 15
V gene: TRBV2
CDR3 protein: CASSEGDRVAFEQYF

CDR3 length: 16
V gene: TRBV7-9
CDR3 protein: CASSPANRGLGDEQFF

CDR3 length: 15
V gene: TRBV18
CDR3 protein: CASSQGQGAGQPQHF

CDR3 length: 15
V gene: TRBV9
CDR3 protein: CASSGTGTGFNEQYF

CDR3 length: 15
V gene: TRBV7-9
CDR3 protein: CASSLAEVFQETQYF

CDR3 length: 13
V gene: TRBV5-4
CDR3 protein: CASSFYYQETQYF

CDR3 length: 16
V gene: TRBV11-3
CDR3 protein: CASSLGAGGSYNEQFF

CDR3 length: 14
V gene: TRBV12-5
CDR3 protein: CASAPGQYNQPQHF

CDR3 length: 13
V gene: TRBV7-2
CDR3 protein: CASSLAVRETQYF

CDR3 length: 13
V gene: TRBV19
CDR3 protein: CASSAEMNTEAFF

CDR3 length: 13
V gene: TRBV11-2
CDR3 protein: CASSFAENYGYTF

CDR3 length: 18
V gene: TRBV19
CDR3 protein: CASSIGGPGLADSYEQYF

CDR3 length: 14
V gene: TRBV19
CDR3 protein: CASTRGQGNSPLHF

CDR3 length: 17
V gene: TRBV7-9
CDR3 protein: CASSLSGWGRSSETQYF

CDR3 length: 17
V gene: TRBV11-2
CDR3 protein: CASSFKTGAIVHTEAFF

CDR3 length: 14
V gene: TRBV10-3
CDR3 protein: CAIKKTGNDQPQHF

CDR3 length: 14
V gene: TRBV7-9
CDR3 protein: CASSLAGGRDEQYF

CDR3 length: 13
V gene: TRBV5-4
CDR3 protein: CASPHEGNTEAFF